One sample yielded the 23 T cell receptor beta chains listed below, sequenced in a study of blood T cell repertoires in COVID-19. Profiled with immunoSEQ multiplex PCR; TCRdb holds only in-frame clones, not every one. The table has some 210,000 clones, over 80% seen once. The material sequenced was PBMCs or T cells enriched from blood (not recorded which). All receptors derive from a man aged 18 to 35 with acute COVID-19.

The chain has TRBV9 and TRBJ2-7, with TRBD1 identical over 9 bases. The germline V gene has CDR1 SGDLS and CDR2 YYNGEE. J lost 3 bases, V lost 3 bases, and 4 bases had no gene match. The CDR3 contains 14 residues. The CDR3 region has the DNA TGTGCCAGCAGCGGCGGGACAGGGTTCTACGAGCAGTACTTC. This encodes CASSGGTGFYEQYF.

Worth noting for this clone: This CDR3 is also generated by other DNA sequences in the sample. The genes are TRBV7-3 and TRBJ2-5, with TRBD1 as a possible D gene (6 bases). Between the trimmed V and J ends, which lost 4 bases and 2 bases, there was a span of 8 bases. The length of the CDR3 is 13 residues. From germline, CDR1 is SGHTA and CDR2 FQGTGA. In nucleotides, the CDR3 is TGTGCCAGCAGCTCCGGACAGCAAGAGACCCAGTACTTC. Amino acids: CASSSGQQETQYF.

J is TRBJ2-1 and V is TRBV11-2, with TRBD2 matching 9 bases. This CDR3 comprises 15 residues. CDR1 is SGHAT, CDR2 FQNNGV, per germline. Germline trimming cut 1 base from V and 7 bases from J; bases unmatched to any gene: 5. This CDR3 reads CASSLGSGSGNEQFF. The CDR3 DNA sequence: TGTGCCAGCAGCTTAGGTAGCGGGAGTGGTAATGAGCAGTTCTTC.

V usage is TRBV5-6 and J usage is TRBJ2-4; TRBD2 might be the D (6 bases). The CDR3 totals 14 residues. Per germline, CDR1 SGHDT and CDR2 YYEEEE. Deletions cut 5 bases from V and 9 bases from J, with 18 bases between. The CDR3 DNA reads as TGTGCCAGCAGTATTGACGGGAGCGCCGGCATTCAGTACTTC. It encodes CASSIDGSAGIQYF.

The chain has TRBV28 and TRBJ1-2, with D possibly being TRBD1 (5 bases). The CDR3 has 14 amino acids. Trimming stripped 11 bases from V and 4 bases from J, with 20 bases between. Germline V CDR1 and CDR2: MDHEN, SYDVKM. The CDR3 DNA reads TGTGCCGCCTCGCCCCACGACAGACCCTATGGCTACACCTTC. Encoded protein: CAASPHDRPYGYTF.

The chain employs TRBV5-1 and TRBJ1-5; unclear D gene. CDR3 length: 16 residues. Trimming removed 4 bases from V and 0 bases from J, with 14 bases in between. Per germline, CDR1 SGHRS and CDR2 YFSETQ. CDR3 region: CASSLVTRPSNQPQHF. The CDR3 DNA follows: TGCGCCAGCAGCCTGGTTACGCGTCCTAGCAATCAGCCCCAGCATTTT.

This CDR3 is CASSDRVSLAGGEQFF. DNA for the CDR3: TGTGCCAGCAGCGATCGGGTGAGTCTAGCGGGAGGGGAGCAGTTCTTC. The chain is built from TRBV9 and TRBJ2-1; 12 positions match TRBD2. Germline V CDR1 and CDR2: SGDLS, YYNGEE. The CDR3 loop spans 16 amino acids. J gave up 10 bases and V 3 bases, and 11 bases lay outside the gene matches.

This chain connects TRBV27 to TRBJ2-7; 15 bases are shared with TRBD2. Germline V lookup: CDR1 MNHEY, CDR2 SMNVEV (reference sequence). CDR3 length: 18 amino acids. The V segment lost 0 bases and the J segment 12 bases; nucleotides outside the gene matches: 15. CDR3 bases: TGTGCCAGCAGTTTATCCAACACCCTAGGACTAGCGGGAGGGCCTTTGTACTTC. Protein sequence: CASSLSNTLGLAGGPLYF.

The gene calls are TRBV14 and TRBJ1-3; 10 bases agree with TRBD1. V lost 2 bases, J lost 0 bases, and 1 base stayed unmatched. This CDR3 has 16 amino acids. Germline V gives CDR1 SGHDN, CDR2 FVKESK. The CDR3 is CASSQRTGGSGNTIYF. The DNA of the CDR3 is TGTGCCAGCAGCCAAAGGACAGGGGGCTCTGGAAACACCATATATTTT.

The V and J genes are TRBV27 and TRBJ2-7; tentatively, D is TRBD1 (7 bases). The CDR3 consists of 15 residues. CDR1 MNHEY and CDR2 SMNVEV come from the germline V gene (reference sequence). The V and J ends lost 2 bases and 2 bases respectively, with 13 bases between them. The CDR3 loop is CASSLAGQGAYEQYF. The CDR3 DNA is TGTGCCAGCAGTTTAGCGGGGCAGGGGGCCTACGAGCAGTACTTC.

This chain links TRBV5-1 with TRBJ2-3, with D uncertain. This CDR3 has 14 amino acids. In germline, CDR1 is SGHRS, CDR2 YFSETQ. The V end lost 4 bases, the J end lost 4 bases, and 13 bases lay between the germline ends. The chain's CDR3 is CASSPRYGPDTQYF. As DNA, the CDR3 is TGCGCCAGCAGCCCCCGCTATGGGCCAGATACGCAGTATTTT.

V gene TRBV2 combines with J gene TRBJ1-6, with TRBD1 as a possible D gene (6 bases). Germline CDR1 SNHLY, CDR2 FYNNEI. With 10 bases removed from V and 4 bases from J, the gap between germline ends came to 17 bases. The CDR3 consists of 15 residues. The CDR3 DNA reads TGTGCCACTTCATCACCGCAGGGGTATAATTCACCCCTCCACTTT. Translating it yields CATSSPQGYNSPLHF.

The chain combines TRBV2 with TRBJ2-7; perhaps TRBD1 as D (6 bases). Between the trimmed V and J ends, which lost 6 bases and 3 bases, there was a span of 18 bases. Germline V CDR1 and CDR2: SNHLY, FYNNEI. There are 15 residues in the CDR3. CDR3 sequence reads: CASRPGPGRGYEQYF. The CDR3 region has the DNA TGTGCCAGCAGGCCGGGGCCTGGCAGGGGCTACGAGCAGTACTTC.

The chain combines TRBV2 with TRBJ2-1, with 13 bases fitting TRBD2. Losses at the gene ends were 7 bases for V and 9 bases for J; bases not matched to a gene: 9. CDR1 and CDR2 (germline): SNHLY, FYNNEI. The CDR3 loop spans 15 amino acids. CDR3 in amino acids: CASTGTSGTRGEQFF. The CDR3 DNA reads TGTGCCAGCACCGGGACTAGCGGGACCCGAGGTGAGCAGTTCTTC. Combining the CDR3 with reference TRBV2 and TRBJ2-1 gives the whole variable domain EPEVTQTPSHQVTQMGQEVILRCVPISNHLYFYWYRQILGQKVEFLVSFYNNEISEKSEIFDDQFSVERPDGSNFTLKIRSTKLEDSAMYFCASTGTSGTRGEQFFGPGTRLTVL.

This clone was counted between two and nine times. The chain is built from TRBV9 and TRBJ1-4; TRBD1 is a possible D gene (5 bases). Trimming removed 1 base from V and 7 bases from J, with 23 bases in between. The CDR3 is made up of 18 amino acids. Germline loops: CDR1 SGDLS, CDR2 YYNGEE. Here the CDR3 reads CASSVLQGGSVLCEKLFF. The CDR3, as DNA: TGTGCCAGCAGCGTACTCCAGGGAGGGTCGGTCTTATGTGAAAAACTGTTTTTT. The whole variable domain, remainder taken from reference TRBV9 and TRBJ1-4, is DSGVTQTPKHLITATGQRVTLRCSPRSGDLSVYWYQQSLDQGLQFLIQYYNGEERAKGNILERFSAQQFPDLHSELNLSSLELGDSALYFCASSVLQGGSVLCEKLFFGSGTQLSVL.

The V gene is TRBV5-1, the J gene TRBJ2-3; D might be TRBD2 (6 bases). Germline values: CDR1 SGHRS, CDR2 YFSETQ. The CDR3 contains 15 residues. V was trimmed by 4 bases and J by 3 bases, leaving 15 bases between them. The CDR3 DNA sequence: TGCGCCAGCAGCCAATCGGGGGTTAGTACAGATACGCAGTATTTT. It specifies CASSQSGVSTDTQYF.

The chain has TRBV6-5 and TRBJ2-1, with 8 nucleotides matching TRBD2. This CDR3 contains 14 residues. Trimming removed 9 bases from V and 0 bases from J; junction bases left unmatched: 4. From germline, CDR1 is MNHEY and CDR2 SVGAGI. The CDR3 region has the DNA TGTGCCAGTTTACTAGCGGCCTCCTACAATGAGCAGTTCTTC. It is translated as CASLLAASYNEQFF.

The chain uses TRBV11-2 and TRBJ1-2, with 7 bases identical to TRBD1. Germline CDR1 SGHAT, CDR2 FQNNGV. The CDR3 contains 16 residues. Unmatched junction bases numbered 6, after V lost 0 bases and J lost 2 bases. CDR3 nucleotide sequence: TGTGCCAGCAGCTTAGAGGGAAGGGACAGAAACTATGGCTACACCTTC. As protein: CASSLEGRDRNYGYTF.

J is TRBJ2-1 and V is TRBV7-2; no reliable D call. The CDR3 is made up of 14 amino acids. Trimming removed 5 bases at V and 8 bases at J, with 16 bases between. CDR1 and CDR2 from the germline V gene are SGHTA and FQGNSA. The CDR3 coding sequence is TGTGCCAGCAGCGCTTTAGCCCCGGCCCATGAGCAGTTCTTC. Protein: CASSALAPAHEQFF.

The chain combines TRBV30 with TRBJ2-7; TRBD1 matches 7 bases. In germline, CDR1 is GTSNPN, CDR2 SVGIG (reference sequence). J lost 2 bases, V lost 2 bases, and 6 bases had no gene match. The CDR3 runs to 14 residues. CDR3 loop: CAWSQSGGTYEQYF. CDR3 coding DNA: TGTGCCTGGAGTCAATCAGGGGGTACCTACGAGCAGTACTTC. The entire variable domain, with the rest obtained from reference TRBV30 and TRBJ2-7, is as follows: SQTIHQWPATLVQPVGSPLSLECTVEGTSNPNLYWYRQAAGRGLQLLFYSVGIGQISSEVPQNLSASRPQDRQFILSSKKLLLSDSGFYLCAWSQSGGTYEQYFGPGTRLTVT.

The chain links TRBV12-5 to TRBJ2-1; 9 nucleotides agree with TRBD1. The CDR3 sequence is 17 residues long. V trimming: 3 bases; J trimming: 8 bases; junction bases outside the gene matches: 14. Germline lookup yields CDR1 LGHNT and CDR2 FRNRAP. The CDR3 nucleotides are TGTGCTAGTGGTTTACGACAGGGGGATACTCCCTTCCATGAGCAGTTCTTC. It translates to CASGLRQGDTPFHEQFF.

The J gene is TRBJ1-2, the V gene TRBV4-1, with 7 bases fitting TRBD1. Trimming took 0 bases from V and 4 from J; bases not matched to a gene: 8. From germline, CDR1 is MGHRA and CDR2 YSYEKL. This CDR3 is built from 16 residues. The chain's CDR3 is CASSQDDKGQSYGYTF. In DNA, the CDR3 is TGCGCCAGCAGCCAAGATGACAAGGGACAGTCCTATGGCTACACCTTC.

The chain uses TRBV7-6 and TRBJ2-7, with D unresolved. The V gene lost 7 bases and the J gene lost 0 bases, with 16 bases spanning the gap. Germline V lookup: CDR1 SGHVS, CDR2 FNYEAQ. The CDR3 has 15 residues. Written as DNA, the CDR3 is TGTGCCAGCACCTCCAGCAGCGCCAGCTCCTACGAGCAGTACTTC. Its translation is CASTSSSASSYEQYF. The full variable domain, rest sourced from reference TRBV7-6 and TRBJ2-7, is GAGVSQSPRYKVTKRGQDVALRCDPISGHVSLYWYRQALGQGPEFLTYFNYEAQQDKSGLPNDRFSAERPEGSISTLTIQRTEQRDSAMYRCASTSSSASSYEQYFGPGTRLTVT.